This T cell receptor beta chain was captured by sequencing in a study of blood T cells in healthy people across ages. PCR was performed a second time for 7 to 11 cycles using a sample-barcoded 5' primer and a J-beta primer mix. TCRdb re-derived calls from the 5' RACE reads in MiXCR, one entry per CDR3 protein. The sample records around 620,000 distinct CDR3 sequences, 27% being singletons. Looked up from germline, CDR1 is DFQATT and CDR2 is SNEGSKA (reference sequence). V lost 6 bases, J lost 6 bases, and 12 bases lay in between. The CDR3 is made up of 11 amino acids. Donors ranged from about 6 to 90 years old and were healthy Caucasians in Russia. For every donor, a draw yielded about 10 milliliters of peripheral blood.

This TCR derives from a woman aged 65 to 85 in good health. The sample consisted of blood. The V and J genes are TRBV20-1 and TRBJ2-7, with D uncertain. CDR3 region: CSAWRGSEQYF. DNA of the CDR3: TGCAGTGCCTGGAGAGGTAGCGAGCAGTACTTC.